The 24 T cell receptor beta chains below all came from one sample that was sequenced in a study of T cells in Graves' hyperthyroidism and ophthalmopathy. Amplified regions were TCR beta CDR3 sequences from RNA transcripts. Researchers ran a first-round RT-PCR on the TCR CDR3 using the HTBI primer set. TCRdb re-analysed the multiplex PCR reads in MiXCR, keeping a single row per CDR3 protein. The table lists roughly 380,000 distinct CDR3 sequences, approximately 15% of them singletons, with approximately 11% in the top ten. The sample comprised blood. Source of these receptors: a woman aged 55 to 70 with Graves' hyperthyroidism.

This clonotype was counted at least ten times. The chain joins TRBV20-1 to TRBJ2-7, with TRBD1 identical over 9 bases. This CDR3 has 14 amino acids. In germline, CDR1 is DFQATT, CDR2 SNEGSKA (reference sequence). The ends lost 5 bases at V and 6 bases at J; junction bases unmatched: 11. The DNA for the CDR3 is TGCAGTGCTCACCGACAGGGGGGACCTCTCGAGCAGTACTTC. It specifies CSAHRQGGPLEQYF.

To note about this clonotype: Given a much more abundant clone one base away, this may be a read error. This rearrangement joins TRBV5-1 to TRBJ1-5; tentative D call: TRBD1 (6 bases). The CDR3 sequence is 15 residues long. Per germline, CDR1 SGHRS and CDR2 YFSETQ. The CDR3 region has the DNA TGCGCCAACAGCTTGGTCGGGGGGCCCGGACAGCCCCAGCATTTT. Amino acids: CANSLVGGPGQPQHF.

CDR3 region: CASSLEQTSWTDTQYF. The CDR3 DNA reads TGTGCCAGCAGCTTAGAGCAGACTAGCTGGACAGATACGCAGTATTTT. This sequence joins TRBV7-2 and TRBJ2-3; TRBD2 matches 7 bases. This CDR3 is 16 amino acids long. V lost 1 base and J lost 3; bases outside the gene matches: 7. The V gene's germline CDR1 is SGHTA and CDR2 FQGNSA.

This clonotype was found many times. V usage is TRBV24-1 and J usage is TRBJ1-2; perhaps TRBD1 as D (6 bases). CDR1 is KGHDR, CDR2 SFDVKD, per germline. Trimming stripped 4 bases from V and 5 bases from J, with 13 bases between. The CDR3 covers 14 residues. For the CDR3, the DNA is TGTGCCACCAGTGACCTACAGGGACGGTATGGCTACACCTTC. Protein: CATSDLQGRYGYTF.

This clonotype has a handful of counts. V usage is TRBV2 and J usage is TRBJ2-5; 7 bases are a match to TRBD1. The CDR3 covers 14 residues. V was pared by 7 bases and J by 2 bases, with 7 bases of the junction left unmatched. The germline CDR1 and CDR2 sequences are SNHLY and FYNNEI. The CDR3 loop is CASKTGPSQETQYF. In DNA form, the CDR3 reads TGTGCCAGCAAGACAGGGCCTAGTCAAGAGACCCAGTACTTC.

The chain is built from TRBV19 and TRBJ2-5; D may match TRBD1 or TRBD2 (6 bases each). This CDR3 comprises 16 residues. With 6 bases removed from V and 1 base from J, the gap between germline ends came to 18 bases. Germline V lookup: CDR1 LNHDA, CDR2 SQIVND (reference sequence). The CDR3 DNA follows: TGTGCCAGTAGGCGGGAAACTCAGGGGACCCAAGAGACCCAGTACTTC. Its protein product is CASRRETQGTQETQYF.

This clonotype occurred many times. DNA of the CDR3: TGTGCCAGCAGTGGGGGAGGAGGGTCTCAATACGAGCAGTACTTC. This encodes CASSGGGGSQYEQYF. The chain employs TRBV2 and TRBJ2-7, with D perhaps matching TRBD2 (6 bases). CDR1 is SNHLY and CDR2 is FYNNEI in the germline V gene. V shed 4 bases and J shed 4 bases, with 17 bases lying between them. CDR3 length equals 15 residues.

This clonotype was seen repeatedly, ten times or more. The CDR3: CSVRGTSLSYEQYF. CDR3 coding DNA: TGCAGTGTGAGGGGGACTAGCCTCTCCTACGAGCAGTACTTC. V usage is TRBV20-1 and J usage is TRBJ2-7; 9 positions agree with TRBD2. V was clipped by 7 bases and J by 0 bases; unmatched bases: 7. The CDR3 runs 14 residues. Per germline, CDR1 DFQATT and CDR2 SNEGSKA (reference sequence).

This clonotype occurred many times. This rearrangement joins TRBV4-1 to TRBJ1-3, with D unresolved. The CDR3 runs to 13 residues. CDR1 MGHRA and CDR2 YSYEKL come from the germline V gene. V was shortened by 0 bases and J by 6 bases, with 6 bases between the two germline ends. In DNA, the CDR3 is TGCGCCAGCAGCCAAGATCGGCAAAACACCATATATTTT. Its translation is CASSQDRQNTIYF.

This clonotype was seen ten or more times. J is TRBJ2-5 and V is TRBV15; TRBD2 might be the D (6 bases). CDR1 and CDR2 (germline): LNHNV, YYDKDF (reference sequence). The V gene lost 0 bases and the J gene lost 4 bases, with 12 bases spanning the gap. The CDR3 sequence is 15 residues long. For the CDR3, the DNA is TGTGCCACCAGCAGAGATCGGGGGATAAGAGAGACCCAGTACTTC. As protein: CATSRDRGIRETQYF. The variable domain in full, completed from reference TRBV15 and TRBJ2-5, reads DAMVIQNPRYQVTQFGKPVTLSCSQTLNHNVMYWYQQKSSQAPKLLFHYYDKDFNNEADTPDNFQSRRPNTSFCFLDIRSPGLGDTAMYLCATSRDRGIRETQYFGPGTRLLVL.

Only a few counts were recorded for this clonotype. J is TRBJ2-1 and V is TRBV7-9; 11 bases map to TRBD2. Trimming took 5 bases from V and 5 from J; bases not matched to a gene: 8. CDR3 length: 16 amino acids. Germline-derived CDR1 and CDR2 are SEHNR and FQNEAQ (reference sequence). The CDR3 protein is CASSQVRLAGHNEQFF. As DNA, the CDR3 is TGTGCCAGCAGCCAAGTGAGACTAGCGGGACACAATGAGCAGTTCTTC.

Many counts were recorded for this clonotype. The chain combines TRBV11-2 with TRBJ2-7; no clear D gene. Germline loops: CDR1 SGHAT, CDR2 FQNNGV. CDR3 length: 15 amino acids. V was clipped by 5 bases and J by 3 bases, with 17 bases between them. CDR3 coding DNA: TGTGCCAGCAGCGAATTTCCACCTTCCCACTACGAGCAGTACTTC. This translates into CASSEFPPSHYEQYF.

This clonotype showed up many times. V and J are TRBV10-3 and TRBJ2-3; 10 bases match TRBD2. Trimming took 3 bases from V and 4 from J; bases not matched to a gene: 7. The CDR3 runs 16 residues. Germline CDR1 and CDR2: ENHRY and SYGVKD. CDR3 sequence reads: CAISEQAGGGPDTQYF. CDR3 nucleotide sequence: TGTGCCATCAGTGAACAAGCGGGAGGGGGGCCAGATACGCAGTATTTT.

This clonotype was detected many times. The V gene is TRBV5-1, the J gene TRBJ2-3, with 9 bases fitting TRBD1. Germline trimming cut 4 bases from V and 2 bases from J; bases unmatched to any gene: 2. Per the germline V gene, CDR1 is SGHRS and CDR2 is YFSETQ. The CDR3 is made up of 14 amino acids. The CDR3 is CASSRDRATDTQYF. The DNA of the CDR3 is TGCGCCAGCAGCCGGGACAGGGCCACAGATACGCAGTATTTT.

This clonotype was recorded a few times. A much larger clone differs from this one at a single base, so this may be a read error. The chain has TRBV12-3 or TRBV12-4 and TRBJ1-2, with 7 bases identical to TRBD1. V lost 6 bases and J lost 3; bases outside the gene matches: 1. The CDR3 loop spans 12 amino acids. The CDR3 DNA reads as TGTGCCAGCAGAACAGGGGACTATGGCTACACCTTC. Encoded protein: CASRTGDYGYTF.

This clonotype has ten or more counts. The chain uses TRBV2 and TRBJ1-4; D may be TRBD1 (5 bases). This CDR3 region has 16 residues. V dropped 7 bases and J dropped 0 bases, with 15 bases sitting between them. Looked up from germline, CDR1 is SNHLY and CDR2 is FYNNEI. The CDR3 loop reads CASTQYGGATNEKLFF. CDR3 in DNA: TGTGCCAGCACCCAATATGGGGGGGCAACTAATGAAAAACTGTTTTTT.

This clonotype was detected many times. The chain links TRBV5-6 to TRBJ2-5; 8 bases agree with TRBD2. Germline V gene data show CDR1 as SGHDT and CDR2 as YYEEEE. The CDR3 consists of 16 residues. V lost 4 bases to trimming and J lost 4 bases; unmatched junction nucleotides: 12. Here the CDR3 DNA reads TGTGCCAGCAGCCCAGGACTAGCAGTTGCTGCAGAGACCCAGTACTTC. This codes for CASSPGLAVAAETQYF.

This clonotype has a handful of counts. The genes are TRBV28 and TRBJ1-2; TRBD1 is a possible D gene (6 bases). The CDR3 is 15 amino acids. Germline V CDR1 and CDR2: MDHEN, SYDVKM. With 1 base removed from V and 6 bases from J, the gap between germline ends came to 15 bases. The CDR3 coding sequence is TGTGCCAGCAGTTTATTGGCAGGGGCGAAGGATGGCTACACCTTC. Residues: CASSLLAGAKDGYTF.

This chain links TRBV29-1 with TRBJ1-2, with TRBD1 as a possible D gene (5 bases). Germline CDR1 SQVTM, CDR2 ANQGSEA. This CDR3 has 12 residues. The CDR3 nucleotides read TGCAGTGCCAGTGGGGCGGCCTATGGCTACACCTTC. Its translation: CSASGAAYGYTF.

This clonotype was seen at least ten times. The chain couples TRBV7-9 to TRBJ2-7; 13 nucleotides agree with TRBD2. J lost 0 bases, V lost 5 bases, and 4 bases had no gene match. Germline V gene lookup returns CDR1 SEHNR and CDR2 FQNEAQ (reference sequence). This CDR3 has 16 amino acids. CDR3 protein: CASSQGTSGTSYEQYF. As DNA, the CDR3 is TGTGCCAGCAGCCAAGGGACTAGCGGGACCTCCTACGAGCAGTACTTC. The full variable domain, rest sourced from reference TRBV7-9 and TRBJ2-7, is DTGVSQNPRHKITKRGQNVTFRCDPISEHNRLYWYRQTLGQGPEFLTYFQNEAQLEKSRLLSDRFSAERPKGSFSTLEIQRTEQGDSAMYLCASSQGTSGTSYEQYFGPGTRLTVT.

This clonotype was seen repeatedly, ten times or more. This chain connects TRBV5-1 to TRBJ2-3, with D tentatively TRBD2 (6 bases). The CDR3 totals 16 residues. Trimming took off 0 bases at V and 2 bases at J, with 13 bases between the two ends. Germline CDR1 is SGHRS and CDR2 is YFSETQ. The CDR3 spells CASSLVGGDYTDTQYF. Written as DNA, the CDR3 is TGCGCCAGCAGCTTGGTGGGAGGAGACTACACAGATACGCAGTATTTT.

This clonotype was counted ten times or more. The chain is built from TRBV9 and TRBJ2-7, with 10 bases aligning to TRBD2. The length of the CDR3 is 15 residues. Germline assignment: CDR1 SGDLS and CDR2 YYNGEE. V trimming: 3 bases; J trimming: 8 bases; junction bases outside the gene matches: 11. The CDR3 sequence is CASSAPPSSGGQQYF. The CDR3 coding sequence is TGTGCCAGCAGCGCGCCACCATCTAGCGGGGGTCAGCAGTACTTC.

This clonotype was recorded at least ten times. The V call is TRBV4-1, the J call TRBJ2-1; perhaps D is TRBD1 or TRBD2 (5 bases each). Germline V gives CDR1 MGHRA, CDR2 YSYEKL. The length of the CDR3 is 15 residues. Trimming removed 4 bases from V and 4 bases from J, with 14 bases in between. CDR3 residues: CASSRPGRKYNEQFF. The CDR3 DNA reads as TGCGCCAGCAGCCGACCGGGACGGAAGTACAATGAGCAGTTCTTC.

This clonotype was observed a handful of times. V and J are TRBV6-2 or TRBV6-3 and TRBJ2-7, with 7 bases that match TRBD2. Germline assignment: CDR1 MNHEY and CDR2 SVGEGT. CDR3 length: 15 residues. Germline trimming cut 1 base from V and 6 bases from J; bases unmatched to any gene: 9. The CDR3 here is CASSYLRDYRSEQYF. The CDR3 bases are TGTGCCAGCAGTTACTTAAGGGACTACCGATCCGAGCAGTACTTC.